The 26 T cell receptor beta chains below were found in one sample sequenced in a study of control samples from healthy donors and cancer patients. The method was immunoSEQ multiplex PCR; TCRdb's version includes in-frame clones alone and lacks a portion of them. The sample yields approximately 30,000 clones, just under 90% seen once. Sequencing was performed on PBMCs. These receptor sequences come from a woman in her thirties or forties with lung cancer.

The genes are TRBV19 and TRBJ1-3; D is perhaps TRBD1 (5 bases). This CDR3 contains 17 residues. The V and J ends lost 4 bases and 0 bases respectively, with 16 bases between them. Per germline, CDR1 LNHDA and CDR2 SQIVND (reference sequence). DNA of the CDR3: TGTGCCAGTAGTACATCCGGGACGTACCACTCTGGAAACACCATATATTTT. Translation: CASSTSGTYHSGNTIYF.

CDR3 amino acids: CASGLGSVGETQYF. CDR3 nucleotide sequence: TGTGCTAGTGGTTTGGGTAGCGTTGGAGAGACCCAGTACTTC. V gene TRBV12-5 combines with J gene TRBJ2-5, with D possibly matching TRBD2 (5 bases). This CDR3 is built from 14 residues. Trimming took off 1 base at V and 4 bases at J, with 10 bases between the two ends. The germline CDR1 and CDR2 sequences are LGHNT and FRNRAP.

The J gene is TRBJ1-1, the V gene TRBV5-1; no clear D gene. The CDR3 extends over 12 amino acids. Germline CDR1 reads SGHRS; CDR2 reads YFSETQ. The V gene lost 5 bases and the J gene lost 5 bases, with 10 bases spanning the gap. This CDR3 reads CASSRRGTEAFF. The CDR3, as DNA: TGCGCCAGCAGTAGACGTGGGACTGAAGCTTTCTTT. The full variable domain, with the rest looked up from reference TRBV5-1 and TRBJ1-1, is KAGVTQTPRYLIKTRGQQVTLSCSPISGHRSVSWYQQTPGQGLQFLFEYFSETQRNKGNFPGRFSGRQFSNSRSEMNVSTLELGDSALYLCASSRRGTEAFFGQGTRLTVV.

The chain has TRBV12-3 or TRBV12-4 and TRBJ2-7; D possibly uses TRBD1 or TRBD2 (5 bases each). There are 13 residues in the CDR3. The germline V and J ends were trimmed by 4 bases and 4 bases, with 11 bases remaining between them. This CDR3 is CASSYGTDYEQYF. The CDR3, as DNA: TGTGCCAGCAGTTACGGGACGGATTACGAGCAGTACTTC.

This rearrangement joins TRBV7-8 to TRBJ1-3; D gene ambiguous. There are 14 residues in the CDR3. Germline CDR1 and CDR2: SGHVS and FQNEAQ. Trimming stripped 2 bases from V and 3 bases from J, with 8 bases between. CDR3: CASSLMGIGNTIYF. CDR3 nucleotides: TGTGCCAGCAGCTTAATGGGGATTGGAAACACCATATATTTT.

This rearrangement joins TRBV16 to TRBJ2-1; D gene ambiguous. Per the germline V gene, CDR1 is KGHSY and CDR2 is FQNENV. V was clipped by 4 bases and J by 0 bases, with 7 bases between them. The CDR3 loop spans 14 amino acids. The CDR3 DNA reads TGTGCCAGCAGCCGGGGTAGCTCCTACAATGAGCAGTTCTTC. It encodes CASSRGSSYNEQFF. Using reference TRBV16 and TRBJ2-1 for the parts outside the CDR3, the full variable domain is GEEVAQTPKHLVRGEGQKAKLYCAPIKGHSYVFWYQQVLKNEFKFLISFQNENVFDETGMPKERFSAKCLPNSPCSLEIQATKLEDSAVYFCASSRGSSYNEQFFGPGTRLTVL.

This chain connects TRBV15 to TRBJ1-2, with D perhaps matching TRBD1 (6 bases). The CDR3 covers 13 residues. V gave up 3 bases and J gave up 6 bases, with 11 bases separating them. The V gene's germline CDR1 is LNHNV and CDR2 YYDKDF (reference sequence). The CDR3 sequence is CATSRTGIHGYTF. CDR3 in DNA: TGTGCCACCAGCAGGACAGGTATCCATGGCTACACCTTC. Filled out from reference TRBV15 and TRBJ1-2, the complete variable domain reads DAMVIQNPRYQVTQFGKPVTLSCSQTLNHNVMYWYQQKSSQAPKLLFHYYDKDFNNEADTPDNFQSRRPNTSFCFLDIRSPGLGDTAMYLCATSRTGIHGYTFGSGTRLTVV.

V and J are TRBV20-1 and TRBJ1-5; D not certain. V lost 3 bases, J lost 2 bases, and 8 bases lay in between. Germline CDR1 and CDR2: DFQATT and SNEGSKA (reference sequence). The CDR3 sequence is 13 residues long. CDR3 DNA: TGCAGTGCTAGTACACTGGGCAATCAGCCCCAGCATTTT. This encodes CSASTLGNQPQHF.

This rearrangement joins TRBV5-1 to TRBJ2-2; tentatively, D is TRBD2 (6 bases). From germline, CDR1 is SGHRS and CDR2 YFSETQ. There are 13 residues in the CDR3. Trimming left V 3 bases short and J 8 bases short, with 11 bases between. The CDR3: CASSSPGVGELFF. For the CDR3, the DNA is TGCGCCAGCAGCTCCCCGGGGGTGGGGGAGCTGTTTTTT.

The rearrangement links TRBV7-2 to TRBJ1-4; 9 nucleotides align to TRBD1. The CDR3 extends over 14 amino acids. Trimming took 8 bases from V and 7 from J; bases not matched to a gene: 8. CDR1 is SGHTA, CDR2 FQGNSA, per germline. The CDR3 nucleotides read TGTGCCAGCGCAAGACAGGGGGGTAGTGAAAAACTGTTTTTT. This gives the protein CASARQGGSEKLFF. Full variable domain (remainder filled in from reference TRBV7-2 and TRBJ1-4): GAGVSQSPSNKVTEKGKDVELRCDPISGHTALYWYRQSLGQGLEFLIYFQGNSAPDKSGLPSDRFSAERTGGSVSTLTIQRTQQEDSAVYLCASARQGGSEKLFFGSGTQLSVL.

This clone is a singleton in its sample. The chain combines TRBV27 with TRBJ2-4, with 7 bases lining up with TRBD1. Trimming took 6 bases from V and 0 from J; bases not matched to a gene: 11. There are 17 residues in the CDR3. Looked up from germline, CDR1 is MNHEY and CDR2 is SMNVEV (reference sequence). The DNA for the CDR3 is TGTGCCAGCAGCGCAGGGACAGCCGGACTAGCCAAAAACATTCAGTACTTC. Its translation is CASSAGTAGLAKNIQYF.

This clone came up a few times. The V and J genes are TRBV7-2 and TRBJ1-1, with 7 bases fitting TRBD1. The CDR3 loop spans 11 amino acids. With 4 bases clipped from V and 10 bases from J, the junction kept 3 bases outside the gene matches. Germline V gene sequence: CDR1 SGHTA, CDR2 FQGNSA. In DNA, the CDR3 is TGTGCCAGCAGCTCCGACAGGGTAGCTTTCTTT. This codes for CASSSDRVAFF.

V usage is TRBV5-4 and J usage is TRBJ1-5, with D perhaps matching TRBD1 (6 bases). The V end was cut by 4 bases, the J end by 4 bases, with 9 bases between. The germline V gene has CDR1 SGHNT and CDR2 YYREEE (reference sequence). The CDR3 contains 13 residues. The CDR3 is CASSRGPNQPQHF. CDR3 coding DNA: TGTGCCAGCAGCCGGGGGCCAAATCAGCCCCAGCATTTT.

This clone was picked up one time. The J gene is TRBJ1-5, the V gene TRBV9; D remains unclear. Deletions cut 2 bases from V and 1 base from J, with 4 bases between. The CDR3 loop spans 13 amino acids. In germline, CDR1 is SGDLS, CDR2 YYNGEE. Here the CDR3 DNA reads TGTGCCAGCAGCGTGTTGAGCAATCAGCCCCAGCATTTT. This sequence encodes CASSVLSNQPQHF.

The V and J genes are TRBV4-1 and TRBJ2-7; D is uncertain. The CDR3 extends over 16 amino acids. V lost 0 bases to trimming and J lost 3 bases, with 15 bases between them. Germline CDR1 and CDR2: MGHRA and YSYEKL. The CDR3 region is CASSQDSGWGIYEQYF. The CDR3 region has the DNA TGCGCCAGCAGCCAAGATTCTGGGTGGGGTATCTACGAGCAGTACTTC.

This chain uses TRBV5-6 with TRBJ2-1; 7 bases map to TRBD1. Germline trimming cut 2 bases from V and 1 base from J; bases unmatched to any gene: 3. CDR3 size: 15 residues. CDR1 and CDR2 (germline): SGHDT, YYEEEE. CDR3 sequence: CASSFRGISYNEQFF. In nucleotides, the CDR3 is TGTGCCAGCAGCTTCAGGGGGATTTCCTACAATGAGCAGTTCTTC. The whole variable domain, filled in from reference TRBV5-6 and TRBJ2-1, reads DAGVTQSPTHLIKTRGQQVTLRCSPKSGHDTVSWYQQALGQGPQFIFQYYEEEERQRGNFPDRFSGHQFPNYSSELNVNALLLGDSALYLCASSFRGISYNEQFFGPGTRLTVL.

The chain employs TRBV12-3 or TRBV12-4 and TRBJ2-2; perhaps TRBD2 as D (5 bases). With 3 bases removed from V and 3 bases from J, the gap between germline ends came to 5 bases. The CDR3 sequence is 13 residues long. CDR3 protein: CASSLRDTGELFF. CDR3 DNA sequence: TGTGCCAGCAGTTTGAGGGACACCGGGGAGCTGTTTTTT.

This chain uses TRBV5-4 with TRBJ2-1; possible D gene TRBD1, 5 bases. Germline V gene data show CDR1 as SGHNT and CDR2 as YYREEE (reference sequence). V lost 5 bases, J lost 3 bases, and 9 bases lay in between. The CDR3 is made up of 13 amino acids. The CDR3 sequence: CASRTDSYNEQFF. The CDR3 DNA sequence: TGTGCCAGCAGAACAGACAGCTACAATGAGCAGTTCTTC.

J is TRBJ2-7 and V is TRBV28, with 15 nucleotides matching TRBD2. The trim removed 6 bases at V and 5 bases at J, leaving 14 bases unmatched. The CDR3 runs to 18 residues. Germline lookup yields CDR1 MDHEN and CDR2 SYDVKM. Here the CDR3 reads CASRTTGLAGGMIHEQYF. The DNA of the CDR3 is TGTGCCAGCAGGACGACCGGACTAGCGGGGGGGATGATCCACGAGCAGTACTTC.

The chain joins TRBV19 to TRBJ1-5; TRBD1 agrees at 7 bases. The CDR3 sequence is 15 residues long. CDR1 is LNHDA, CDR2 SQIVND, per germline (reference sequence). Unmatched junction bases numbered 8, after V lost 8 bases and J lost 1 base. The CDR3 nucleotides read TGTGCCAGTCGGACCCAACAGGGGAGCAATCAGCCCCAGCATTTT. It yields the protein CASRTQQGSNQPQHF.

The chain combines TRBV13 with TRBJ2-1; possibly TRBD2 for D (5 bases). Germline V gives CDR1 PRHDT, CDR2 FYEKMQ (reference sequence). This CDR3 has 14 residues. The ends were cut back, 4 bases at V and 3 bases at J, with 10 bases in the middle. CDR3 sequence (DNA): TGTGCCAGCAGCTCGGACTCCTACTACAATGAGCAGTTCTTC. Translating gives CASSSDSYYNEQFF.

This chain links TRBV9 with TRBJ2-1; TRBD2 agrees at 11 bases. The CDR3 consists of 15 residues. Germline V CDR1 and CDR2: SGDLS, YYNGEE. V gave up 0 bases and J gave up 8 bases; unmatched junction bases: 4. In DNA, the CDR3 is TGTGCCAGCAGCGTAGATAGCGGGGGGGCCTATGAGCAGTTCTTC. Its protein product is CASSVDSGGAYEQFF.

J is TRBJ2-5 and V is TRBV19; 11 nucleotides align to TRBD2. The CDR3 runs to 16 residues. Per the germline V gene, CDR1 is LNHDA and CDR2 is SQIVND (reference sequence). Trimming took 4 bases from V and 4 from J; bases not matched to a gene: 8. The CDR3 is CASSTGGLAGGETQYF. The CDR3 DNA follows: TGTGCCAGTAGTACCGGAGGGCTAGCGGGGGGAGAGACCCAGTACTTC. Full variable domain (missing parts from reference TRBV19 and TRBJ2-5): DGGITQSPKYLFRKEGQNVTLSCEQNLNHDAMYWYRQDPGQGLRLIYYSQIVNDFQKGDIAEGYSVSREKKESFPLTVTSAQKNPTAFYLCASSTGGLAGGETQYFGPGTRLLVL.

V and J are TRBV2 and TRBJ1-4; TRBD1 might be the D (6 bases). The CDR3 totals 16 residues. Trimming cost V 7 bases and J 8 bases, with 23 bases left between them. Germline V gene sequence: CDR1 SNHLY, CDR2 FYNNEI. CDR3 protein: CASTQLGGAFEEKLFF. CDR3 nucleotides: TGTGCCAGCACCCAATTGGGGGGGGCGTTTGAGGAAAAACTGTTTTTT.

This clone has only a few counts. This chain connects TRBV5-1 to TRBJ2-2; the match to TRBD1 covers 7 bases. This CDR3 spans 14 amino acids. Germline lookup yields CDR1 SGHRS and CDR2 YFSETQ. V shed 8 bases, J shed 6 bases, and the junction held 10 bases outside the gene matches. CDR3 DNA: TGCGCCAGTACCTCAGGGGGAGAGGCCGGGGAGCTGTTTTTT. Amino acid sequence: CASTSGGEAGELFF.

This chain uses TRBV6-5 with TRBJ1-1; 7 bases fit TRBD1. V trimming: 3 bases; J trimming: 2 bases; junction bases outside the gene matches: 9. Germline loops: CDR1 MNHEY, CDR2 SVGAGI. CDR3 length: 16 residues. The CDR3 loop reads CASSYLGQEGNTEAFF. The DNA of the CDR3 is TGTGCCAGCAGTTATCTCGGACAGGAGGGCAACACTGAAGCTTTCTTT.